These 30 T cell receptor beta chains came from one sample sequenced in a study of breast tumors, draining lymph nodes, adjacent tissues. The lymph nodes were axillary draining lymph nodes from breast cancer patients. A single record per CDR3 protein comes from TCRdb applying MiXCR to the multiplex PCR reads. The table shows about 230,000 distinct CDR3 sequences, with 32% occurring only once. The specimen sequenced was axillary lymph node tissue. These TCRs come from a female donor with breast cancer. Some clones in this sample may be carry-over from other donors' samples.

This clonotype appeared many times. The chain uses TRBV6-1 and TRBJ1-6, with TRBD1 matching 7 bases. The CDR3 sequence is 14 residues long. J lost 11 bases, V lost 3 bases, and 7 bases had no gene match. Germline CDR1 MNHNS, CDR2 SASEGT. CDR3 region: CASSESGGMTPLHF. The DNA of the CDR3 is TGTGCCAGCAGTGAGTCAGGGGGTATGACACCCCTCCACTTT.

This clonotype came up many times. The rearrangement links TRBV9 to TRBJ1-6; D is unresolved. Germline V gene lookup returns CDR1 SGDLS and CDR2 YYNGEE. V lost 0 bases and J 14 bases, leaving 9 bases between the germline ends. CDR3 length: 12 amino acids. CDR3 sequence reads: CASSVAGSSLHF. The CDR3 DNA reads TGTGCCAGCAGCGTAGCGGGCTCGTCCCTCCACTTT. Combining the CDR3 with reference TRBV9 and TRBJ1-6 gives the whole variable domain DSGVTQTPKHLITATGQRVTLRCSPRSGDLSVYWYQQSLDQGLQFLIQYYNGEERAKGNILERFSAQQFPDLHSELNLSSLELGDSALYFCASSVAGSSLHFGNGTRLTVT.

This clonotype was picked up a small number of times. A much larger clone is a single base away; this may be a read error. It is likely a read error, because the conserved phenylalanine at the end of the CDR3 is missing. The chain employs TRBV7-8 and TRBJ2-1; D gene unclear. Looked up from germline, CDR1 is SGHVS and CDR2 is FQNEAQ. The CDR3 totals 14 residues. The germline V and J ends were trimmed by 4 bases and 4 bases, with 11 bases remaining between them. The CDR3 sequence: CASSSREYYNEQFL. In DNA form, the CDR3 reads TGTGCCAGCAGCTCAAGGGAATATTACAATGAGCAGTTCCTC.

The CDR3 DNA is TGTGCCAGCAGTGAAGCGAGGGGACAGGGCTACACCTTC. Residues: CASSEARGQGYTF. The rearrangement joins TRBV2 to TRBJ1-2; 7 positions agree with TRBD1. Germline CDR1 is SNHLY and CDR2 is FYNNEI. V lost 0 bases, J lost 8 bases, and 3 bases stayed unmatched. The CDR3 loop spans 13 amino acids.

The chain couples TRBV2 to TRBJ2-1, with 8 positions matching TRBD2. Germline V gives CDR1 SNHLY, CDR2 FYNNEI. V was clipped by 3 bases and J by 8 bases; unmatched bases: 9. The CDR3 spans 15 residues. The CDR3 nucleotides are TGTGCCAGCAGTGATCCAGGACTAGCTTTGGATGAGCAGTTCTTC. Translated: CASSDPGLALDEQFF.

The chain joins TRBV19 to TRBJ1-2; D is possibly TRBD1 (6 bases). V lost 4 bases, J lost 8 bases, and 17 bases lay in between. The CDR3 spans 14 residues. Germline V gene sequence: CDR1 LNHDA, CDR2 SQIVND (reference sequence). The CDR3 sequence is CASSTLDRRAGYTF. The CDR3, as DNA: TGTGCCAGTAGTACCCTGGACAGACGGGCCGGCTACACCTTC.

The genes are TRBV20-1 and TRBJ1-1; D remains unclear. The CDR3 consists of 16 residues. Germline CDR1 DFQATT, CDR2 SNEGSKA (reference sequence). V dropped 2 bases and J dropped 0 bases, with 16 bases sitting between them. This chain's CDR3 is CSARRREGSMNTEAFF. CDR3 nucleotide sequence: TGCAGTGCTAGACGACGGGAGGGCTCCATGAACACTGAAGCTTTCTTT.

The genes are TRBV12-3 or TRBV12-4 and TRBJ1-6, with D possibly being TRBD1 (6 bases). Trimming took 4 bases from V and 9 from J, leaving 13 bases between them. The CDR3 is 14 residues long. This chain's CDR3 is CASSSQQGSSPLHF. CDR3 nucleotides: TGTGCCAGCAGTTCACAACAGGGATCTTCACCCCTCCACTTT.

This chain uses TRBV19 with TRBJ1-5; D is uncertain. The V end lost 1 base, the J end lost 0 bases, and 7 bases lay between the germline ends. The V gene's germline CDR1 is LNHDA and CDR2 SQIVND (reference sequence). CDR3 length: 15 amino acids. The CDR3 DNA sequence: TGTGCCAGTAGTATAGTACAGAATAGCAATCAGCCCCAGCATTTT. Amino acids: CASSIVQNSNQPQHF.

In this sample, this clonotype turned up many times. The rearrangement uses TRBV11-2 and TRBJ2-2, with 9 bases fitting TRBD2. This CDR3 comprises 15 residues. Germline trimming cut 3 bases from V and 4 bases from J; bases unmatched to any gene: 3. Per the germline V gene, CDR1 is SGHAT and CDR2 is FQNNGV. The CDR3 spells CASSFSGSGTGELFF. For the CDR3, the DNA is TGTGCCAGCAGCTTTAGCGGGAGTGGCACCGGGGAGCTGTTTTTT.

This chain joins TRBV5-5 and TRBJ1-1, with D perhaps TRBD1 (6 bases). The CDR3 runs 13 residues. Germline V gives CDR1 SGHKS, CDR2 YYEKEE (reference sequence). Trimming left V 1 base short and J 7 bases short, with 11 bases between. CDR3 nucleotides: TGTGCCAGCAGCTTGAGGGGGGCGGATGAAGCTTTCTTT. Residues: CASSLRGADEAFF.

The table lists this clonotype with a count of one. As DNA, the CDR3 is TGTGCCAGCAGCTTAAGGGAGCGCCAAGAGACCCAGTACTTC. This codes for CASSLRERQETQYF. The V gene is TRBV7-3, the J gene TRBJ2-5; tentative D call: TRBD2 (5 bases). The germline CDR1 and CDR2 sequences are SGHTA and FQGTGA. The CDR3 is 14 amino acids. V was shortened by 1 base and J by 1 base, with 7 bases between the two germline ends.

For this clonotype: This sequence may be a read error, since a much larger clone differs from it by one base. The chain is built from TRBV5-4 and TRBJ2-7, with D possibly being TRBD2 (5 bases). There are 15 residues in the CDR3. In germline, CDR1 is SGHNT, CDR2 YYREEE (reference sequence). Trimming stripped 0 bases from V and 2 bases from J, with 12 bases between. The CDR3 bases are TGTGCCAGCAGCTTGGGAGGGCCAGACGCCTACGAGCAGTACTTC. This codes for CASSLGGPDAYEQYF. Full variable domain (outside the CDR3, taken from reference TRBV5-4 and TRBJ2-7): ETGVTQSPTHLIKTRGQQVTLRCSSQSGHNTVSWYQQALGQGPQFIFQYYREEENGRGNFPPRFSGLQFPNYSSELNVNALELDDSALYLCASSLGGPDAYEQYFGPGTRLTVT.

The chain uses TRBV20-1 and TRBJ1-2; D is ambiguous. Per germline, CDR1 DFQATT and CDR2 SNEGSKA (reference sequence). The CDR3 is 14 amino acids. The CDR3 region is CSGEIVSSYNGYTF. CDR3 sequence (DNA): TGCAGCGGAGAGATAGTGAGCTCCTACAATGGCTACACCTTC.

The table lists this clonotype with many counts. CDR3 DNA: TGTGCCAGCAGCGTTACTAGCGGGAGTGCTAATGAGCAGTTCTTC. Protein: CASSVTSGSANEQFF. This chain uses TRBV9 with TRBJ2-1, with 11 bases aligning to TRBD2. The CDR3 contains 15 residues. The trim removed 2 bases at V and 7 bases at J, leaving 5 bases unmatched. In germline, CDR1 is SGDLS, CDR2 YYNGEE.

This clonotype has just a few counts. The CDR3 loop reads CASQGTEAFF. CDR3 in DNA: TGTGCCAGCCAGGGCACTGAAGCTTTCTTT. J is TRBJ1-1 and V is TRBV2, with a weak D call TRBD1 (5 bases). The ends were cut back, 8 bases at V and 4 bases at J, with 5 bases in the middle. The CDR3 extends over 10 amino acids. Germline V lookup: CDR1 SNHLY, CDR2 FYNNEI.

In its sample, this clonotype was seen many times. The chain combines TRBV7-3 with TRBJ2-7; TRBD1 aligns across 12 bases. The V and J ends lost 1 base and 7 bases, in that order; junction bases with no gene match: 8. Germline CDR1 reads SGHTA; CDR2 reads FQGTGA. CDR3 length: 16 amino acids. The CDR3 nucleotides are TGTGCCAGCAGCTTAAACCCGGGACAGGGGGCGGGGGAGCAGTACTTC. This translates into CASSLNPGQGAGEQYF.

This clonotype occurred many times. The chain carries TRBV5-8 and TRBJ1-6; a weak D match, TRBD1 (6 bases). The CDR3 spans 16 residues. Trimming pared 3 bases from V and 7 bases from J, leaving 17 bases between. Germline V gene data show CDR1 as SGHTS and CDR2 as YDEGEE. CDR3 nucleotide sequence: TGTGCCAGCAGCTCCCGTGAGCGGGGGCGAAATTCACCCCTCCACTTT. As protein: CASSSRERGRNSPLHF.

This clonotype has at least ten counts. This chain uses TRBV7-6 with TRBJ2-7, with D perhaps TRBD2 (6 bases). The length of the CDR3 is 13 residues. Germline-derived CDR1 and CDR2 are SGHVS and FNYEAQ. V lost 5 bases and J 7 bases, leaving 15 bases between the germline ends. The CDR3 DNA is TGTGCCAGCAGCCCGGAGACTAGTTTGGAGCAGTACTTC. Translation: CASSPETSLEQYF.

This clonotype was detected many times. Here the CDR3 DNA reads TGTGCCAGTAGTCCAGGGACAGGGAAGGCAGATACGCAGTATTTT. It yields the protein CASSPGTGKADTQYF. This rearrangement joins TRBV19 to TRBJ2-3; 9 bases match TRBD1. Losses at the gene ends were 5 bases for V and 4 bases for J; bases not matched to a gene: 7. The CDR3 covers 15 residues. Germline V gives CDR1 LNHDA, CDR2 SQIVND (reference sequence).

Of note for this clonotype: Mismatch with germline at one junction end may stem from a read error. This rearrangement joins TRBV20-1 to TRBJ1-5, with D perhaps TRBD1 (5 bases). The CDR3 runs to 12 residues. Germline-derived CDR1 and CDR2 are DFQATT and SNEGSKA (reference sequence). The CDR3 DNA reads as TGCGGTGCCCAGACAGGCAATCAGCCCCAGCATTTT. This encodes CGAQTGNQPQHF.

The rearrangement joins TRBV11-2 to TRBJ2-5, with 9 nucleotides matching TRBD2. J gave up 5 bases and V 6 bases, and 13 bases lay outside the gene matches. This CDR3 is 16 amino acids long. Germline V CDR1 and CDR2: SGHAT, FQNNGV. This CDR3 is CASSQTSGPRFETQYF. The CDR3, as DNA: TGTGCCAGCAGTCAAACTAGCGGGCCACGTTTTGAGACCCAGTACTTC.

This clonotype was seen many times. The chain couples TRBV2 to TRBJ2-7, with a tentative D call TRBD2 (6 bases). The germline CDR1 and CDR2 sequences are SNHLY and FYNNEI. V was clipped by 10 bases and J by 6 bases, with 19 bases between them. This CDR3 region has 13 residues. This CDR3 reads CATAGPFTPEQYF. CDR3 DNA: TGTGCCACCGCGGGACCCTTTACTCCCGAGCAGTACTTC. Using reference TRBV2 and TRBJ2-7 for the parts outside the CDR3, the full variable domain is EPEVTQTPSHQVTQMGQEVILRCVPISNHLYFYWYRQILGQKVEFLVSFYNNEISEKSEIFDDQFSVERPDGSNFTLKIRSTKLEDSAMYFCATAGPFTPEQYFGPGTRLTVT.

On this clonotype: This is likely a read error, given that the CDR3 carries no conserved phenylalanine or tryptophan at its end. DNA of the CDR3: TGCAGTGCTGCTACAGGGGCAAATTCACCCCTCCACTGT. It specifies CSAATGANSPLHC. This rearrangement joins TRBV20-1 to TRBJ1-6; 7 nucleotides line up with TRBD1. The CDR3 has 13 amino acids. V shed 5 bases and J 7 bases; nucleotides not matched to a gene: 5. Germline values: CDR1 DFQATT, CDR2 SNEGSKA (reference sequence).

This clonotype has only a few counts. Just one base apart from a much larger clone, this may be a read error. V and J are TRBV20-1 and TRBJ1-2, with 8 bases lining up with TRBD1. This CDR3 is 13 amino acids long. Germline V gives CDR1 DFQATT, CDR2 SNEGSKA (reference sequence). The CDR3 protein is CSALDRVNYAYTF. The CDR3 region has the DNA TGCAGTGCATTGGACAGGGTTAACTATGCCTACACCTTC.

This clonotype was counted at least ten times. V is TRBV7-9 and J is TRBJ1-2; 7 bases are a match to TRBD1. Germline CDR1 SEHNR, CDR2 FQNEAQ (reference sequence). V trimming: 8 bases; J trimming: 7 bases; junction bases outside the gene matches: 10. CDR3 size: 13 residues. The CDR3 region has the DNA TGTGCCAGCCGCCCAACGCAGGGGGGTGGCTACACCTTC. Amino acids: CASRPTQGGGYTF. Combining the CDR3 with reference TRBV7-9 and TRBJ1-2 gives the whole variable domain DTGVSQNPRHKITKRGQNVTFRCDPISEHNRLYWYRQTLGQGPEFLTYFQNEAQLEKSRLLSDRFSAERPKGSFSTLEIQRTEQGDSAMYLCASRPTQGGGYTFGSGTRLTVV.

This clonotype has ten or more counts. The chain employs TRBV7-2 and TRBJ2-5; 12 positions agree with TRBD2. V dropped 5 bases and J dropped 2; count of bases not matched to a gene: 9. The CDR3 has 17 residues. Germline V CDR1 and CDR2: SGHTA, FQGNSA. The CDR3 protein is CASSTRTSGTGQETQYF. The CDR3 DNA is TGTGCCAGCAGCACCAGGACTAGCGGGACAGGGCAAGAGACCCAGTACTTC.

This clonotype occurred many times. The V gene is TRBV4-1, the J gene TRBJ2-3; D may be TRBD1 or TRBD2 (5 bases each). Germline V gene lookup returns CDR1 MGHRA and CDR2 YSYEKL. V lost 4 bases and J 5 bases, leaving 13 bases between the germline ends. This CDR3 region has 14 residues. CDR3 in amino acids: CASSRGRLGDTQYF. In nucleotides, the CDR3 is TGCGCCAGCAGCCGGGGGAGATTGGGAGATACGCAGTATTTT.

This clonotype has ten or more counts. The J gene is TRBJ2-7, the V gene TRBV11-3; D is ambiguous. The CDR3 has 16 residues. V dropped 2 bases and J dropped 1 base, with 15 bases sitting between them. Germline loops: CDR1 SGHNT, CDR2 YENEEA. The CDR3 DNA reads TGTGCCAGCAGCTTATGGCCGGGTCTTAGGTCCTACGAGCAGTACTTC. Amino acid sequence: CASSLWPGLRSYEQYF.

This clonotype appeared a single time. The V call is TRBV6-4, the J call TRBJ2-6, with D possibly TRBD2 on 6 matching bases. The length of the CDR3 is 18 residues. The germline V gene encodes CDR1 MRHNA and CDR2 SNTAGT. Deletions cut 4 bases from V and 0 bases from J, with 16 bases between. In DNA form, the CDR3 reads TGTGCCAGCAGTGCACAGGCGGGGAGACTCTCTGGGGCCAACGTCCTGACTTTC. Its translation: CASSAQAGRLSGANVLTF.